This TCR beta chain is drawn from a study of regulatory T cells in long-lasting Graves disease. Regarding the study as a whole: Patients with persistent disease shared some 2,900 public clonotypes, outpacing the roughly 950 shared by new patients.

Time point indicated: newly diagnosed GD, antithyroid drugs for less than 3 months. Extracted RNA from PBMCs served as the source of the TCR library. This clonotype occurred many times. As yet, its antigen is unknown. V shed 5 bases and J 7 bases; nucleotides not matched to a gene: 5. This CDR3 spans 15 amino acids. The germline gives CDR1 SGHTA, CDR2 FQGNSA. HTBI primers from iRepertoire and Arm-PCR of CDR3 regions yielded the TCR beta libraries. TCRdb independently ran MiXCR on the multiplex PCR reads; one entry per CDR3 protein. Among roughly 500,000 distinct CDR3 sequences listed, about 12% were seen once. Another study also made use of these data, one on T cells in Graves' hyperthyroidism and ophthalmopathy. This second report adds: Graves' hyperthyroidism showing no ophthalmopathy progression within 18 months was considered stable.

The TCR was taken from a woman in her thirties with Graves disease. The chain combines TRBV7-2 with TRBJ2-1, with 13 bases fitting TRBD2. The specimen was peripheral blood mononuclear cells (PBMCs), collected at new diagnosis, from a patient treated with antithyroid drugs. CDR3 sequence reads: CASSTRTSGSNEQFF. Written as DNA, the CDR3 is TGTGCCAGCAGCACCAGGACTAGCGGGAGTAATGAGCAGTTCTTC.